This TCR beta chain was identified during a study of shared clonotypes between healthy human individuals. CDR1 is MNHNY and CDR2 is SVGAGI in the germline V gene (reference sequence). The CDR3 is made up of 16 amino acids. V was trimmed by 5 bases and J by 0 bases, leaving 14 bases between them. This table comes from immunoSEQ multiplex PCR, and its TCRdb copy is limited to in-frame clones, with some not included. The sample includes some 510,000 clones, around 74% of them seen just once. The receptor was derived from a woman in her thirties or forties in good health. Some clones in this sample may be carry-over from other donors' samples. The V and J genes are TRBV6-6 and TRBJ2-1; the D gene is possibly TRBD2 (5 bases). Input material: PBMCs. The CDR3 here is CASSPSWRSSYNEQFF. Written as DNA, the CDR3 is TGTGCCAGCAGTCCCTCTTGGAGGAGCTCCTACAATGAGCAGTTCTTC.